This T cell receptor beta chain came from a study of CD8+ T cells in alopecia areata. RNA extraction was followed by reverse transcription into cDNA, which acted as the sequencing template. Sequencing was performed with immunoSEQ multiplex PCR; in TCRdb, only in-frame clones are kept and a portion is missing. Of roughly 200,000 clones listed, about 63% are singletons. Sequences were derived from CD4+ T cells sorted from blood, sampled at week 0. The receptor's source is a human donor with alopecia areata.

The CDR3 spells CASSPGHPYEQYF. DNA for the CDR3: TGTGCCAGTAGCCCGGGACACCCCTACGAGCAGTACTTC. The V call is TRBV19, the J call TRBJ2-7; D is possibly TRBD1 (6 bases). The CDR3 runs 13 residues. Germline lookup yields CDR1 LNHDA and CDR2 SQIVND (reference sequence). Trimming removed 6 bases at V and 2 bases at J, with 11 bases between. The full variable domain, with the rest looked up from reference TRBV19 and TRBJ2-7, is DGGITQSPKYLFRKEGQNVTLSCEQNLNHDAMYWYRQDPGQGLRLIYYSQIVNDFQKGDIAEGYSVSREKKESFPLTVTSAQKNPTAFYLCASSPGHPYEQYFGPGTRLTVT.